The 25 T cell receptor beta chains presented below share a single source sample, sequenced in a study of T cell responses to AZD1222 COVID-19 vaccine. Clones were sequenced by immunoSEQ multiplex PCR, and TCRdb holds only the in-frame ones, with some missing. Of around 91,000 clones in the sample, more than 70% were seen once. This specimen consisted of peripheral blood, obtained on day 0 of AZD1222 vaccination. These TCRs come from an adult in good health.

This chain joins TRBV18 and TRBJ1-5; TRBD1 agrees at 8 bases. The CDR3 is made up of 13 amino acids. V gave up 6 bases and J gave up 9 bases; unmatched junction bases: 7. The germline V gene has CDR1 KGHSH and CDR2 LQKENI. This CDR3 is CASSPDRGGPQHF. The CDR3 DNA is TGTGCCAGCTCTCCTGACAGGGGCGGGCCCCAGCATTTT.

The rearrangement links TRBV19 to TRBJ1-5; D gene unclear. Trimming left V 2 bases short and J 0 bases short, with 5 bases between. The CDR3 is made up of 14 amino acids. In germline, CDR1 is LNHDA, CDR2 SQIVND (reference sequence). CDR3 in amino acids: CASSIQHSNQPQHF. The CDR3 DNA reads as TGTGCCAGTAGTATACAACATAGCAATCAGCCCCAGCATTTT.

The chain employs TRBV12-3 or TRBV12-4 and TRBJ2-7; 15 positions match TRBD2. The CDR3 is made up of 13 amino acids. J lost 5 bases, V lost 8 bases, and 1 base had no gene match. The CDR3 DNA follows: TGTGCCAGCCGGACTAGCGGGGGGGACGAGCAGTACTTC. Its protein is CASRTSGGDEQYF.

The CDR3 DNA reads TGCGCCAGCAGCTTGGTTGCAGATACGCAGTATTTT. Amino acids: CASSLVADTQYF. The chain is built from TRBV5-1 and TRBJ2-3, with D uncertain. This CDR3 is built from 12 residues. Germline CDR1 SGHRS, CDR2 YFSETQ. Trimming shortened V by 0 bases and J by 4 bases, and 3 bases separated the two germline ends.

The genes are TRBV6-5 and TRBJ1-1; no clear D gene. Germline V CDR1 and CDR2: MNHEY, SVGAGI. The CDR3 sequence is 13 residues long. The germline V and J ends were trimmed by 0 bases and 5 bases, with 7 bases remaining between them. The CDR3 DNA is TGTGCCAGCAGTTACTCCGGGGTGACTGAAGCTTTCTTT. This sequence encodes CASSYSGVTEAFF.

V usage is TRBV28 and J usage is TRBJ1-5; 9 bases map to TRBD1. Trimming took 6 bases from V and 6 from J; bases not matched to a gene: 6. In germline, CDR1 is MDHEN, CDR2 SYDVKM. This CDR3 comprises 14 residues. The CDR3 protein is CASSIGTGSQPQHF. The CDR3, as DNA: TGTGCCAGCAGCATCGGGACAGGGAGTCAGCCCCAGCATTTT.

The chain joins TRBV7-2 to TRBJ1-5, with 10 bases identical to TRBD1. CDR3 length: 17 amino acids. The J segment lost 5 bases and the V segment lost 5 bases, leaving 12 bases of the junction unmatched. The germline V gene encodes CDR1 SGHTA and CDR2 FQGNSA. CDR3 loop: CASSPGTGVVTDQPQHF. CDR3 coding DNA: TGTGCCAGCAGCCCCGGGACAGGGGTTGTGACGGATCAGCCCCAGCATTTT.

V usage is TRBV7-2 and J usage is TRBJ1-4; a possible D gene is TRBD1 (6 bases). The germline V and J ends were trimmed by 1 base and 4 bases, with 16 bases remaining between them. The germline gives CDR1 SGHTA, CDR2 FQGNSA. CDR3 size: 17 residues. The CDR3 region has the DNA TGTGCCAGCAGCTTAGAGTTTGGACAGAGTTTTAATGAAAAACTGTTTTTT. The encoded protein is CASSLEFGQSFNEKLFF.

V is TRBV12-5 and J is TRBJ2-3; perhaps TRBD2 as D (5 bases). This CDR3 has 11 amino acids. Germline V lookup: CDR1 LGHNT, CDR2 FRNRAP. V shed 7 bases and J shed 6 bases, with 8 bases lying between them. The chain's CDR3 is CASEAGDTQYF. CDR3 in DNA: TGTGCTAGTGAGGCGGGCGATACGCAGTATTTT. The full variable domain, its missing parts supplied by reference TRBV12-5 and TRBJ2-3, is DARVTQTPRHKVTEMGQEVTMRCQPILGHNTVFWYRQTMMQGLELLAYFRNRAPLDDSGMPKDRFSAEMPDATLATLKIQPSEPRDSAVYFCASEAGDTQYFGPGTRLTVL.

This chain links TRBV7-9 with TRBJ2-7; D assignment may be TRBD1 or TRBD2 (5 bases each). Germline assignment: CDR1 SEHNR and CDR2 FQNEAQ (reference sequence). Trimming removed 4 bases at V and 0 bases at J, with 16 bases between. CDR3 length: 16 residues. CDR3 nucleotide sequence: TGTGCCAGCAGCTCCCCGCCCGAGGGGTTCTCCTACGAGCAGTACTTC. Translating gives CASSSPPEGFSYEQYF.

This clone was counted only a few times. The chain recombines TRBV19 with TRBJ1-5; D unresolved. CDR1 is LNHDA and CDR2 is SQIVND in the germline V gene (reference sequence). With 3 bases removed from V and 0 bases from J, the gap between germline ends came to 9 bases. The CDR3 spans 15 residues. CDR3 nucleotides: TGTGCCAGTAGTATCTCGGAATATAGCAATCAGCCCCAGCATTTT. Translation: CASSISEYSNQPQHF.

The chain is built from TRBV7-2 and TRBJ2-1, with D tentatively TRBD2 (6 bases). This CDR3 contains 14 residues. V was pared by 4 bases and J by 5 bases, with 12 bases between. In germline, CDR1 is SGHTA, CDR2 FQGNSA. The CDR3, as DNA: TGTGCCAGCAGCTCGATAGCGGTGGACAATGAGCAGTTCTTC. Translation: CASSSIAVDNEQFF.

Concerning this clone: Other DNA sequences from this sample encode an identical CDR3 as well. V and J are TRBV7-2 and TRBJ1-1; the D is unclear. Germline V gene sequence: CDR1 SGHTA, CDR2 FQGNSA. The CDR3 has 14 residues. Trimming took 1 base from V and 1 from J, leaving 7 bases between them. The CDR3 nucleotides are TGTGCCAGCAGCTTAGGGCCGCAGAACACTGAAGCTTTCTTT. It encodes CASSLGPQNTEAFF.

V and J are TRBV11-2 and TRBJ1-1; a weak D match, TRBD1 (5 bases). The CDR3 covers 14 residues. The V end lost 5 bases, the J end lost 5 bases, and 15 bases lay between the germline ends. Germline CDR1 reads SGHAT; CDR2 reads FQNNGV. This CDR3 is CASSLQGKGTEAFF. The CDR3 nucleotides are TGTGCCAGCAGCCTTCAAGGGAAGGGGACTGAAGCTTTCTTT.

The chain uses TRBV7-2 and TRBJ2-4; D gene ambiguous. This CDR3 is 14 amino acids long. Trimming removed 6 bases from V and 5 bases from J, with 14 bases in between. The germline V gene encodes CDR1 SGHTA and CDR2 FQGNSA. The CDR3 DNA follows: TGTGCCAGCAGGGTGACAAACCAGGAAAACATTCAGTACTTC. Its protein product is CASRVTNQENIQYF. The full variable domain, in which reference TRBV7-2 and TRBJ2-4 provide the parts outside the CDR3, is GAGVSQSPSNKVTEKGKDVELRCDPISGHTALYWYRQSLGQGLEFLIYFQGNSAPDKSGLPSDRFSAERTGGSVSTLTIQRTQQEDSAVYLCASRVTNQENIQYFGAGTRLSVL.

The V and J genes are TRBV9 and TRBJ2-7, with TRBD2 matching 7 bases. Germline V gene lookup returns CDR1 SGDLS and CDR2 YYNGEE. The CDR3 extends over 15 amino acids. V shed 4 bases, J shed 4 bases, and the junction held 11 bases outside the gene matches. CDR3 residues: CASSSGGLPLYEQYF. CDR3 coding DNA: TGTGCCAGCAGCTCCGGGGGACTACCACTATACGAGCAGTACTTC.

The genes are TRBV3-1 (or the pseudogene TRBV3-2) and TRBJ2-5; tentatively, D is TRBD1 or TRBD2 (5 bases each). Germline-derived CDR1 and CDR2 are LGHDT and YNNKEL (reference sequence). The germline V and J ends were trimmed by 5 bases and 5 bases, with 21 bases remaining between them. This CDR3 contains 16 residues. The CDR3 coding sequence is TGTGCCAGCAGCACCAGCGCCGGGACGGGCGTGGAGACCCAGTACTTC. Protein: CASSTSAGTGVETQYF.

V gene TRBV27 combines with J gene TRBJ2-7, with 7 bases aligning to TRBD1. Germline V gene sequence: CDR1 MNHEY, CDR2 SMNVEV (reference sequence). The V segment lost 0 bases and the J segment 4 bases; nucleotides outside the gene matches: 0. The CDR3 has 13 residues. CDR3 amino acids: CASSLSGQYEQYF. The CDR3 nucleotides are TGTGCCAGCAGTTTATCGGGACAGTACGAGCAGTACTTC.

This chain links TRBV12-3 or TRBV12-4 with TRBJ1-5, with D uncertain. Deletions cut 8 bases from V and 0 bases from J, with 8 bases between. This CDR3 region has 13 residues. As DNA, the CDR3 is TGTGCCAGCGGCCTTTATAGCAATCAGCCCCAGCATTTT. Protein product: CASGLYSNQPQHF.

The chain recombines TRBV12-5 with TRBJ1-5, with D maybe TRBD1 (5 bases). The CDR3 sequence is 16 residues long. The V end was cut by 7 bases, the J end by 0 bases, with 16 bases between. The germline CDR1 and CDR2 sequences are LGHNT and FRNRAP. The CDR3 bases are TGTGCTAGTGCCCCCGGGGGGAGGTCTAGCAATCAGCCCCAGCATTTT. It yields the protein CASAPGGRSSNQPQHF.

J is TRBJ2-2 and V is TRBV7-2, with 7 bases fitting TRBD1. V lost 5 bases, J lost 6 bases, and 9 bases stayed unmatched. The CDR3 is 15 amino acids. Per the germline V gene, CDR1 is SGHTA and CDR2 is FQGNSA. DNA of the CDR3: TGTGCCAGCAGCCGGGACAGTTGGCCGTCCGGGGAGCTGTTTTTT. Translating it yields CASSRDSWPSGELFF. The full variable domain, its missing parts supplied by reference TRBV7-2 and TRBJ2-2, is GAGVSQSPSNKVTEKGKDVELRCDPISGHTALYWYRQSLGQGLEFLIYFQGNSAPDKSGLPSDRFSAERTGGSVSTLTIQRTQQEDSAVYLCASSRDSWPSGELFFGEGSRLTVL.

The CDR3 DNA reads TGTGCCAGCAGCCAAGTGGGGCAGGAGCAGTTCTTC. Its translation is CASSQVGQEQFF. The V gene is TRBV3-1 (or the pseudogene TRBV3-2), the J gene TRBJ2-1; TRBD1 might be the D (5 bases). V was clipped by 1 base and J by 10 bases, with 8 bases between them. From germline, CDR1 is LGHDT and CDR2 YNNKEL (reference sequence). This CDR3 is built from 12 residues.

On this clone itself: The sample contains more than one DNA sequence encoding this CDR3. J is TRBJ1-5 and V is TRBV20-1; no clear D gene. Trimming took off 3 bases at V and 2 bases at J, with 5 bases between the two ends. Germline loops: CDR1 DFQATT, CDR2 SNEGSKA (reference sequence). This CDR3 contains 12 residues. CDR3 sequence: CSASSGNQPQHF. Here the CDR3 DNA reads TGCAGTGCTAGTAGTGGCAATCAGCCCCAGCATTTT.

The genes are TRBV28 and TRBJ1-1; D unresolved. Germline loops: CDR1 MDHEN, CDR2 SYDVKM. There are 12 residues in the CDR3. The ends were cut back, 4 bases at V and 3 bases at J, with 6 bases in the middle. This CDR3 is CASSSSDTEAFF. In DNA, the CDR3 is TGTGCCAGCAGTTCCTCGGACACTGAAGCTTTCTTT.

V is TRBV15 and J is TRBJ2-2, with D perhaps assigned TRBD1 or TRBD2 (5 bases each). This CDR3 is built from 14 residues. Trimming stripped 0 bases from V and 5 bases from J, with 7 bases between. Germline V gives CDR1 LNHNV, CDR2 YYDKDF (reference sequence). The CDR3 spells CATSRDWGTGELFF. The CDR3 bases are TGTGCCACCAGCAGAGATTGGGGGACCGGGGAGCTGTTTTTT.